Here is one TCR beta chain with its context. Its antigen remains undetermined. No much larger clone is present one base from it, and per-base qualities are unavailable. The data were taken from a study of blood T cell repertoires in COVID-19 (TCRdb year 2020). For the study in its entirety: Samples covering the acute and convalescent phases of COVID-19 were provided by collaborators in the United States, Italy and Spain. Subjects who had been exposed to COVID-19, were actively infected with it, or had recovered from it provided the deeply sampled blood TCRbeta repertoires that made up the dataset. Where HLA class I and class II types were available, the types were taken from metadata supplied by the sample provider, not from assay-based typing. The samples were drawn from the first 160 participants of the ongoing ImmuneRACE study and from roughly 1,300 subjects provided by 6 global collaborators. A freely available public database, intended as a resource for researchers studying the immune response to SARS-CoV-2, is where the repertoires were released. Nearly every sample came with metadata listing a de-identified subject ID, COVID-19 status, age in years and sex. The material from the prospective study consisted of cDNA or gDNA derived from T cells, B-cell-depleted T cells, or PBMCs. Points the paper makes about the study in general: The amount of clinical and demographic metadata varied by source and participant and was provided uncurated.

The collaborating institutions used their own protocols to collect whole blood in K2EDTA tubes. For TCRbeta analysis, collaborator samples were shipped as frozen whole blood, as isolated PBMCs, or as DNA extracted from either sample type. The germline V gene yields MNHEY for CDR1 and SVGAGI for CDR2. V is clipped by 6 bases and J by 3 bases, and the sequence between their germline boundaries is 17 bases long. The CDR3 contains 15 residues, cysteine and phenylalanine counted. Only the CDR3 DNA stays, 45 bases, in frame from base 1. The immunoSEQ Assay, a bias-controlled multiplex PCR, was used to amplify TCRbeta CDR3 regions from genomic DNA. In the source study's methods: The number of nucleated cells in each sample was estimated by amplification of reference gene primers within the assay. To quantify the absolute abundance of each unique TCRbeta CDR3 rearrangement, sequence reads were collapsed and filtered. For each sample, productive Simpson clonality was calculated by taking the square root of Simpson's diversity index across productive rearrangements. The source is immuneACCESS, and TCRdb retained only in-frame sequences with V and J called. Part of the clones is not carried over; for the studies checked, unresolved V genes explain less than half of this, and the remainder is unexplained. The V and J calls and clone size were taken over from that table, and D and trimming were inferred from the DNA. The sample table shows about 230,000 clones, and 75% to 85% are seen once. The ten largest clones take up 6% to 9.5% of the sample.

The chain is assembled from TRBV6-5 and TRBJ1-2; the D gene is perhaps TRBD1, on 6 matching bases. The sequence came from a woman in her forties or fifties with acute or convalescent COVID-19. Specimen: peripheral blood. The CDR3 protein is CASSKSGDTYYGYTF. DNA sequence: TGTGCCAGCAGCAAATCTGGGGACACTTACTATGGCTACACCTTC.